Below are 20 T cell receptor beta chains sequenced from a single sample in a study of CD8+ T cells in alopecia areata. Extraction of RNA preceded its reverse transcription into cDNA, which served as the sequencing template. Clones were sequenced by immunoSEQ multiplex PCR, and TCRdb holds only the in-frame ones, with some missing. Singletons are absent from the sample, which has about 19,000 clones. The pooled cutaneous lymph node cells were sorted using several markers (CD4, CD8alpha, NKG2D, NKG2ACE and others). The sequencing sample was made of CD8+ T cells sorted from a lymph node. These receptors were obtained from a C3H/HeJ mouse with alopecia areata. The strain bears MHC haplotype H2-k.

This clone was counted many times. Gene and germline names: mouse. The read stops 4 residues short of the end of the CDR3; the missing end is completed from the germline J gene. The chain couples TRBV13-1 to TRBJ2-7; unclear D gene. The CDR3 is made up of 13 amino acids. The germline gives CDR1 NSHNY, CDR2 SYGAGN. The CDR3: CASSDRLFYEQYF. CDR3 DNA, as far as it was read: TGTGCCAGCAGTGATCGACTTTTTTAT.

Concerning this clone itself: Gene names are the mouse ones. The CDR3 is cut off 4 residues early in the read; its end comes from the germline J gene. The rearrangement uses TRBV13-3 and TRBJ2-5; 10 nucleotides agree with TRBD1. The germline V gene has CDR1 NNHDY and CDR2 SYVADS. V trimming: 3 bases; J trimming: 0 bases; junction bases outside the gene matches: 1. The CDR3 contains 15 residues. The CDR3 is CASSGQGANQDTQYF. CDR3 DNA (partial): TGTGCCAGCAGTGGACAGGGGGCCAACCAAGAC.

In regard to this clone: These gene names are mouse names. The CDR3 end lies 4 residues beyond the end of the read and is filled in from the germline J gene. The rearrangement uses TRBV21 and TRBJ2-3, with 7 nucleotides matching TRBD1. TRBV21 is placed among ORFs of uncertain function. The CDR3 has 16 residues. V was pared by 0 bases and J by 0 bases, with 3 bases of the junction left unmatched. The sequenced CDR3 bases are TGTGCTAGCAGTCAATCGGAACAGGGGAGTGCAGAA. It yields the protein CASSQSEQGSAE. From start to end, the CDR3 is CASSQSEQGSAETLYF.

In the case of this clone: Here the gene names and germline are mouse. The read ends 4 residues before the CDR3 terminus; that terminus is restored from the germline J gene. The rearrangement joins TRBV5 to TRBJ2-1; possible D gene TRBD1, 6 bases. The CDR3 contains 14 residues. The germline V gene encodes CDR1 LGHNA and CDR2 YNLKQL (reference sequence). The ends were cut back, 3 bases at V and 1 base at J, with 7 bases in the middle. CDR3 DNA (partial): TGTGCCAGCAGCCAGGGACAAAACTATGCT. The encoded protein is CASSQGQNYA. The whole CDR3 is CASSQGQNYAEQFF.

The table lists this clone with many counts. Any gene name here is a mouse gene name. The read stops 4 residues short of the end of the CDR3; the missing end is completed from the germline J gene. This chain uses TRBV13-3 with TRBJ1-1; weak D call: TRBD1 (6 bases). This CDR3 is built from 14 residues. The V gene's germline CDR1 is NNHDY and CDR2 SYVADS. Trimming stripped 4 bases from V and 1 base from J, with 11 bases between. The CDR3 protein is CASSRRDKNTEVFF. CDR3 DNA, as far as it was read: TGTGCCAGCAGTCGCCGGGACAAAAACACA.

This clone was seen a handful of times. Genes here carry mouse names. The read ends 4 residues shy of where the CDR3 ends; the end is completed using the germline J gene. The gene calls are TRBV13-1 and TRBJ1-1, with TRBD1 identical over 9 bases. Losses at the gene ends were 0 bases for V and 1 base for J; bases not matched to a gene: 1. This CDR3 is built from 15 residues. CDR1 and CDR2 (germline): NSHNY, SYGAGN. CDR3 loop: CASSDGQGGNTEVFF. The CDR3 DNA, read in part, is TGTGCCAGCAGTGATGGACAGGGGGGGAACACA.

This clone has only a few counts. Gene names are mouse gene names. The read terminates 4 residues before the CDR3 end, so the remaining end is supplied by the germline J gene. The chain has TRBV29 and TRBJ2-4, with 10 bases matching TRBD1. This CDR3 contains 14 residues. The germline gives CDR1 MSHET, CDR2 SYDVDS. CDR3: CASSSPGQGNTLYF. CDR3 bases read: TGTGCTAGCAGTTCCCCGGGACAGGGGAAC.

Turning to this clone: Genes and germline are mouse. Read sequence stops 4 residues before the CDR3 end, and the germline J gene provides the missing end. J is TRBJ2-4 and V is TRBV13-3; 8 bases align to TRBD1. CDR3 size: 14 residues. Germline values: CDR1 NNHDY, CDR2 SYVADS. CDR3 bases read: TGTGCCAGCAGTGAAAATAACAGGGGGAAC. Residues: CASSENNRGN. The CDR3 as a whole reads CASSENNRGNTLYF.

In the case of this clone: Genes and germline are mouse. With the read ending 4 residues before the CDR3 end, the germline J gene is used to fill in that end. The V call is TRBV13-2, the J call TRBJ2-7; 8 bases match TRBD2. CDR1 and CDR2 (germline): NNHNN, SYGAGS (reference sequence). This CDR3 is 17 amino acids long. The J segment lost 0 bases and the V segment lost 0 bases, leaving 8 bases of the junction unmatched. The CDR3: CASGDAGLGGISYEQYF. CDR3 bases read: TGTGCCAGCGGTGATGCAGGGCTGGGGGGAATCTCCTAT.

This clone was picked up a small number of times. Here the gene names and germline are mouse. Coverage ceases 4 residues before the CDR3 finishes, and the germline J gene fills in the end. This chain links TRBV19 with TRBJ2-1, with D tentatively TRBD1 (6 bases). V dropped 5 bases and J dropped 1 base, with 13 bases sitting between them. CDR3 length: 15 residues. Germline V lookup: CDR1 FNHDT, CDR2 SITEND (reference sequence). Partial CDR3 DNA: TGTGCCAGCAGCCGAGGGGACACAAACTATGCT. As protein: CASSRGDTNYA. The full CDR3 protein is CASSRGDTNYAEQFF.

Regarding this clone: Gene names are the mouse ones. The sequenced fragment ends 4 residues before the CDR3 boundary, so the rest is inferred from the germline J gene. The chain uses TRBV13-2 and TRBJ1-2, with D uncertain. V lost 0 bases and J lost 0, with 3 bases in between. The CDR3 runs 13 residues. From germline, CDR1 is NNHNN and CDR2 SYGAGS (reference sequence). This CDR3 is CASGDEANSDYTF. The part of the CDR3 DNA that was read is TGTGCCAGCGGTGATGAGGCAAACTCC.

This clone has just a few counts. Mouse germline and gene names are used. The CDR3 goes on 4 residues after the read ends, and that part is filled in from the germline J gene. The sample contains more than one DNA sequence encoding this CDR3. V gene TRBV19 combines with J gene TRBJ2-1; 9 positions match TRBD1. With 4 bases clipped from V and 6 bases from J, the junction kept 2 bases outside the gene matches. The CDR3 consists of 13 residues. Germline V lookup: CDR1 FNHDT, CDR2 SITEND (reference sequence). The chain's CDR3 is CASSPGQGAEQFF. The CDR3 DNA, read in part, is TGTGCCAGCAGTCCGGGACAGGGTGCT.

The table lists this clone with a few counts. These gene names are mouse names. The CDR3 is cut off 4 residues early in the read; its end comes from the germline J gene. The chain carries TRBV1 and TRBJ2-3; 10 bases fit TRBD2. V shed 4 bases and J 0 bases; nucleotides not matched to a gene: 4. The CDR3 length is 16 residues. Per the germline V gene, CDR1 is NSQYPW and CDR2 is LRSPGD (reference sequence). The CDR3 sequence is CTCSGDWGTSAETLYF. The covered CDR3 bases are TGCACCTGCAGTGGGGACTGGGGCACTAGTGCAGAA.

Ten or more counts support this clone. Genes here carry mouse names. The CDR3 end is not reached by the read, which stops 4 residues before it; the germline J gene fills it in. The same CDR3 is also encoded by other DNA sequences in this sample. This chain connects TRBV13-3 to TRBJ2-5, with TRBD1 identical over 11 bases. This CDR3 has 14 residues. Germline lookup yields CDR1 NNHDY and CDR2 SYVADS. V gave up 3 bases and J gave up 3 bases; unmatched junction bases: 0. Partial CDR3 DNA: TGTGCCAGCAGTGGGGACAGGGGGCAAGAC. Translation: CASSGDRGQD. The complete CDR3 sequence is CASSGDRGQDTQYF.

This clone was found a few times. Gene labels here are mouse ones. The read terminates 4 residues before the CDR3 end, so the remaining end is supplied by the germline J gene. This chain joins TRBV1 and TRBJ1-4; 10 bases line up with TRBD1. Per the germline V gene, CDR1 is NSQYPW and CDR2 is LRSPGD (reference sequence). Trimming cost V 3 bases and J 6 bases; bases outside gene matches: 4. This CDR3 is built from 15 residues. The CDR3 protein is CTCSAGDRGDERLFF. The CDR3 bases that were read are TGCACCTGCAGTGCGGGGGACAGGGGAGACGAA.

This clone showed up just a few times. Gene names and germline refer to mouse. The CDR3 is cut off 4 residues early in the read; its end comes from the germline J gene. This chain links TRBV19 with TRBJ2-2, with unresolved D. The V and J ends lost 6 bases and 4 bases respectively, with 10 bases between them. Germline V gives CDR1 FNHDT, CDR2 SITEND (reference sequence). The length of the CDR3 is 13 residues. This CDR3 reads CASTLVGTGQLYF. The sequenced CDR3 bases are TGTGCCAGCACCTTAGTAGGCACCGGG.

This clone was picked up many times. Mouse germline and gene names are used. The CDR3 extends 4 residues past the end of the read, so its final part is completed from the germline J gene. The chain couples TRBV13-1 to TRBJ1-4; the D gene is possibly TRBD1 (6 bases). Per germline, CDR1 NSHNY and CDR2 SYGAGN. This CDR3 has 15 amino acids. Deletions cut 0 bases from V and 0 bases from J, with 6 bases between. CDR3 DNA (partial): TGTGCCAGCAGTGATGCAGGGGTTTCCAACGAA. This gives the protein CASSDAGVSNE. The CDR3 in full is CASSDAGVSNERLFF.

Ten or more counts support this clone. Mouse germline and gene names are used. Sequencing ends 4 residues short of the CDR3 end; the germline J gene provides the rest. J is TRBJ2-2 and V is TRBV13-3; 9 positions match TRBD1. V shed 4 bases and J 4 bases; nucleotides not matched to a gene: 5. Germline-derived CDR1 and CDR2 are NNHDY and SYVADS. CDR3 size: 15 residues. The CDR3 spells CASSTGTGPTGQLYF. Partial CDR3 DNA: TGTGCCAGCAGTACCGGGACAGGGCCCACCGGG.

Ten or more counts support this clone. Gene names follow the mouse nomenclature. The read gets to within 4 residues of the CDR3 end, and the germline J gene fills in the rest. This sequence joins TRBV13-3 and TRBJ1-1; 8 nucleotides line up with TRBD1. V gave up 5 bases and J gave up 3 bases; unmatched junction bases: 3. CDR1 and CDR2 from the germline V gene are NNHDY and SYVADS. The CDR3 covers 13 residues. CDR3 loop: CASSGQGYTEVFF. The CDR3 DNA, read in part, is TGTGCCAGCAGCGGACAGGGATACACA.

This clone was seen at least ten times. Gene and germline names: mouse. The part of the CDR3 DNA that was read is TGTGCTAGCAGTTGGGACAGAGGCTCC. Protein product: CASSWDRGS. In full, the CDR3 reads CASSWDRGSDYTF. The chain combines TRBV29 with TRBJ1-2, with 7 bases matching TRBD1. From the germline J gene comes the end of the CDR3, since the read stops 4 residues before it. Looked up from germline, CDR1 is MSHET and CDR2 is SYDVDS. The length of the CDR3 is 13 residues. J lost 4 bases, V lost 4 bases, and 3 bases had no gene match.